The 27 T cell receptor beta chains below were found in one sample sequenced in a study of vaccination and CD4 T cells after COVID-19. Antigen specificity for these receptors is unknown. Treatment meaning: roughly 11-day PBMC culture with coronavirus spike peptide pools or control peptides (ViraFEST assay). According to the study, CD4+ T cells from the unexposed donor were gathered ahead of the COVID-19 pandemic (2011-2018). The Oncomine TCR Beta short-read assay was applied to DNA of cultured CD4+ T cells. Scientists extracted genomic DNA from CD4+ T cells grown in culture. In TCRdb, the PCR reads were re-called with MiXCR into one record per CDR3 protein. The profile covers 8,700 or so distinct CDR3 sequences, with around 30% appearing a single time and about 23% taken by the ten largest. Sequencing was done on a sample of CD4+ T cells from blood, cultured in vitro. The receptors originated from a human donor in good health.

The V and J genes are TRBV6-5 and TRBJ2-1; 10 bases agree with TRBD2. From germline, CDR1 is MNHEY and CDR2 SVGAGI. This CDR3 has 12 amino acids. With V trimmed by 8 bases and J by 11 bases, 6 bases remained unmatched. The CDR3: CASCFTSGKQFF. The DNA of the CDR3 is TGTGCCAGCTGTTTCACTAGCGGGAAGCAGTTCTTC.

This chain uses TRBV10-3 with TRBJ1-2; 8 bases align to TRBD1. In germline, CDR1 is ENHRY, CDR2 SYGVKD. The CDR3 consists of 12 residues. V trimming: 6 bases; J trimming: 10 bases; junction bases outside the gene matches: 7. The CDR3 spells CAIRTSGGDYTF. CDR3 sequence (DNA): TGTGCCATCAGAACATCAGGGGGCGACTACACCTTC.

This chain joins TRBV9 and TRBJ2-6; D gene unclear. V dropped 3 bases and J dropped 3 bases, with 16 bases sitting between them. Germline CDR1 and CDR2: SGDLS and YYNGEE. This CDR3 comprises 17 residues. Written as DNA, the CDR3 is TGTGCCAGCAGCGGAGTGGGCTCCTTGTATGGGGCCAACGTCCTGACTTTC. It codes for CASSGVGSLYGANVLTF.

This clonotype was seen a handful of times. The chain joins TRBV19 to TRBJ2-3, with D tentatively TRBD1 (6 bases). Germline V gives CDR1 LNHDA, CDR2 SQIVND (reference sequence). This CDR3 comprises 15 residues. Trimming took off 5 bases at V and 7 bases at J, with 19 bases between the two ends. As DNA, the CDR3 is TGTGCCAGTAGTCTGGTCTCACAGGGTGTGAATACGCAGTATTTT. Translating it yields CASSLVSQGVNTQYF.

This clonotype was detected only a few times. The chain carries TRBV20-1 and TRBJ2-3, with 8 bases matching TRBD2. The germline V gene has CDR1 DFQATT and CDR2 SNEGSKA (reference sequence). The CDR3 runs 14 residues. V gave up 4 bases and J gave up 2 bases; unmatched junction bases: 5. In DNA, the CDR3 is TGCAGTGCTACACTAGCGGAAAACACAGATACGCAGTATTTT. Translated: CSATLAENTDTQYF.

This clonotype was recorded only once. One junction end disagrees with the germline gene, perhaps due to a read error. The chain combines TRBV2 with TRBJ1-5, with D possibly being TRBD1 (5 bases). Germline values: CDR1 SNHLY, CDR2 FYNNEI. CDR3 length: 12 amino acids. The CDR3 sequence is CAGSAEGEPQHF. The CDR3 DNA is TGTGCCGGCAGTGCGGAAGGGGAACCCCAGCATTTT.

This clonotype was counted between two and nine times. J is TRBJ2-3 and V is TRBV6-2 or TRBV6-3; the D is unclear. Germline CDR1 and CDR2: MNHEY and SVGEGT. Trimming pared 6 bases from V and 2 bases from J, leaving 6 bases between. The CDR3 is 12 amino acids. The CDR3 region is CASRAFTDTQYF. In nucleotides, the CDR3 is TGTGCCAGCAGGGCGTTCACAGATACGCAGTATTTT.

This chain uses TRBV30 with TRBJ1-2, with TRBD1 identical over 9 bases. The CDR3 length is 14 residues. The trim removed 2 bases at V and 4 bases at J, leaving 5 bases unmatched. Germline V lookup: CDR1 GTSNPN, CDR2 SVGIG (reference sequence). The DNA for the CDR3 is TGTGCCTGGAGTATGGGACAGGGCGTCTATGGCTACACCTTC. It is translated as CAWSMGQGVYGYTF.

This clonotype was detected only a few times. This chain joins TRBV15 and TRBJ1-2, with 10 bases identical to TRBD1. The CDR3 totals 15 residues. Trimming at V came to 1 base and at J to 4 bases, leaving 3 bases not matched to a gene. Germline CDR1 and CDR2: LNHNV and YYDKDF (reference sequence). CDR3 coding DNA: TGTGCCACCAGCAGAGGAGGGACAGGGGTCTATGGCTACACCTTC. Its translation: CATSRGGTGVYGYTF.

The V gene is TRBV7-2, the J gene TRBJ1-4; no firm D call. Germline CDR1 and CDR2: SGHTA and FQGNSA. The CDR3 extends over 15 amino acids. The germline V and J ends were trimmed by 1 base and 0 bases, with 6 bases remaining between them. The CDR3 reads CASSLGMATNEKLFF. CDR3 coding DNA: TGTGCCAGCAGCTTAGGCATGGCAACTAATGAAAAACTGTTTTTT.

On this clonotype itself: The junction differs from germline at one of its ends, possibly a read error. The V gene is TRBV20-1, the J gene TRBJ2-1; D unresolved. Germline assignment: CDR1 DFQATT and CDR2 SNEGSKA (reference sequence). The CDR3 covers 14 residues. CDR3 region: CSAIRASPYNEQFF. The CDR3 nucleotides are TGCAGTGCTATCCGGGCCTCCCCCTACAATGAACAGTTCTTC.

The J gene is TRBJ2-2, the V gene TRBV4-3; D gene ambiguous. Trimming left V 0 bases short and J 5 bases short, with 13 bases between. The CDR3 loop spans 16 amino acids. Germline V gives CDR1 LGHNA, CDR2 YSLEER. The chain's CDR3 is CASSQEPASDTGELFF. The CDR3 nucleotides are TGCGCCAGCAGCCAAGAACCCGCCTCGGATACCGGGGAGCTGTTTTTT.

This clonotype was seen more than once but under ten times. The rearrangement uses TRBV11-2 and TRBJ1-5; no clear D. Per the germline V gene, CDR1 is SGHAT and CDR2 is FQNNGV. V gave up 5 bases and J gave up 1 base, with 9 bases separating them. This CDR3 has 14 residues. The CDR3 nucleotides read TGTGCCAGCAGCGTCCCGGGCAGCAATCAGCCCCAGCATTTT. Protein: CASSVPGSNQPQHF.

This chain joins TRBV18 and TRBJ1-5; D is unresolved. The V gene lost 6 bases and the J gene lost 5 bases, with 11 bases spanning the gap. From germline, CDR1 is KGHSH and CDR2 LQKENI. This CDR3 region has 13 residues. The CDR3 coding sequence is TGTGCCAGCTCGGAAGGTGTTGATCAGCCCCAGCATTTT. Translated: CASSEGVDQPQHF. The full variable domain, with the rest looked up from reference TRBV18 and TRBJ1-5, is NAGVMQNPRHLVRRRGQEARLRCSPMKGHSHVYWYRQLPEEGLKFMVYLQKENIIDESGMPKERFSAEFPKEGPSILRIQQVVRGDSAAYFCASSEGVDQPQHFGDGTRLSIL.

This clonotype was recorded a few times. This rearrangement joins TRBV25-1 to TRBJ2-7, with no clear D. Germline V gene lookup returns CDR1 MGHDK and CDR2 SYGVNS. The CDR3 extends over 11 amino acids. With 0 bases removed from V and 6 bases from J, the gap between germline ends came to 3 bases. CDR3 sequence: CASSEYAEQYF. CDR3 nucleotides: TGTGCCAGCAGTGAATATGCCGAGCAGTACTTC.

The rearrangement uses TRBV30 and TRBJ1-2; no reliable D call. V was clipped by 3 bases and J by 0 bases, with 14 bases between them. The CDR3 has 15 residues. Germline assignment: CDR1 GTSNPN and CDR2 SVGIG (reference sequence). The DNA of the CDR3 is TGTGCCTGGAGCGCCACAGTGATAGCTAACTATGGCTACACCTTC. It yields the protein CAWSATVIANYGYTF.

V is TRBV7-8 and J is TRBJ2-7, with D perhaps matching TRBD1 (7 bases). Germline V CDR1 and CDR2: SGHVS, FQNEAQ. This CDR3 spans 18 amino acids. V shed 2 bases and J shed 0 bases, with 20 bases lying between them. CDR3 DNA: TGTGCCAGCAGCTTACGACAGGGAGGTTACGGATACTCCTACGAGCAGTACTTC. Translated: CASSLRQGGYGYSYEQYF.

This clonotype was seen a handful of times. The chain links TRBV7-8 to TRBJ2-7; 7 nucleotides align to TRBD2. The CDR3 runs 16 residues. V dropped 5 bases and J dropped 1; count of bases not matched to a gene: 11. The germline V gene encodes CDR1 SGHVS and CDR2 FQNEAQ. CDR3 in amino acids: CASSPGLADISYEQYF. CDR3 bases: TGTGCCAGCAGCCCGGGGCTAGCGGACATTTCCTACGAGCAGTACTTC.

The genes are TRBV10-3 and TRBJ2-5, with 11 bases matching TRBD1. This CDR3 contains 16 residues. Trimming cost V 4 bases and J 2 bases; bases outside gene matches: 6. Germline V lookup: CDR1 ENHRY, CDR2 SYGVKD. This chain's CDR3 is CAISAGDRGNQETQYF. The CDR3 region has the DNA TGTGCCATCAGTGCAGGGGACAGGGGGAATCAAGAGACCCAGTACTTC.

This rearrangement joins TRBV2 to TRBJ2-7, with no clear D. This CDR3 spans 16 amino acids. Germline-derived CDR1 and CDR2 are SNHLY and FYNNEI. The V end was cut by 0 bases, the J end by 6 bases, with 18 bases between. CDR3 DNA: TGTGCCAGCAGTGAAGCGAGTAGGTTGGGAAGAGGCGAGCAGTACTTC. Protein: CASSEASRLGRGEQYF. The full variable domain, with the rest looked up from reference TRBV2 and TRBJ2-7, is EPEVTQTPSHQVTQMGQEVILRCVPISNHLYFYWYRQILGQKVEFLVSFYNNEISEKSEIFDDQFSVERPDGSNFTLKIRSTKLEDSAMYFCASSEASRLGRGEQYFGPGTRLTVT.

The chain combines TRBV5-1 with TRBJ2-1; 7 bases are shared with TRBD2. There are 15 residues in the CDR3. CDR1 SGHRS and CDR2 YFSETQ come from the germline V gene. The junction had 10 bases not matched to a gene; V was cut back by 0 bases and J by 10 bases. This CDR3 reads CASSLVASGRVEQFF. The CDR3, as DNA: TGCGCCAGCAGCTTGGTAGCTAGCGGAAGGGTGGAGCAGTTCTTC.

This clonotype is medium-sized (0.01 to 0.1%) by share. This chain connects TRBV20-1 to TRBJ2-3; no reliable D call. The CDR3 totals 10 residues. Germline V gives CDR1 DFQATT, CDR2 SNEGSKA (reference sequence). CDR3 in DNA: TGCACCACCTCCACAGATACGCAGTATTTT. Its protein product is CTTSTDTQYF.

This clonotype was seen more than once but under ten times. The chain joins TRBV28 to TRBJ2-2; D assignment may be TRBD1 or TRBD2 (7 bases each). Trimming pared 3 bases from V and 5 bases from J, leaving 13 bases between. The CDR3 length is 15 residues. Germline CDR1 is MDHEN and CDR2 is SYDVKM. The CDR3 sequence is CASSLPRGGTGELFF. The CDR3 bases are TGTGCCAGCAGTTTGCCCAGGGGGGGGACCGGGGAGCTGTTTTTT.

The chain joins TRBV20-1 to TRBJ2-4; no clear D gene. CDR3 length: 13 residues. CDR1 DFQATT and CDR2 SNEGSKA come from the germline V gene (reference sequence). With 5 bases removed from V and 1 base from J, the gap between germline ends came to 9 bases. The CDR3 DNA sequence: TGCAGTGCTGCCGATTCGGCCAAAAACATTCAGTACTTC. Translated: CSAADSAKNIQYF.

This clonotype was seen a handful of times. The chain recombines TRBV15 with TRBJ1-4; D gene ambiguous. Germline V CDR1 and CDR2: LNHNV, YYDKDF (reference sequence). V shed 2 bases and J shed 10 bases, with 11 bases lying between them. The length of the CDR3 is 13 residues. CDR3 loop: CATSRPGEIKLFF. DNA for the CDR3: TGTGCCACCAGCAGACCCGGGGAGATAAAACTGTTTTTT.

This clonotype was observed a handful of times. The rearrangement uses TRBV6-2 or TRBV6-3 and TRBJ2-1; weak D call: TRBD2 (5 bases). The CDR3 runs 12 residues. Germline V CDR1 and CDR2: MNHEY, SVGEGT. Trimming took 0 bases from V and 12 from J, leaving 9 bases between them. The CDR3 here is CASSYSSLAQFF. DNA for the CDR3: TGTGCCAGCAGTTACTCCTCGCTAGCGCAGTTCTTC.

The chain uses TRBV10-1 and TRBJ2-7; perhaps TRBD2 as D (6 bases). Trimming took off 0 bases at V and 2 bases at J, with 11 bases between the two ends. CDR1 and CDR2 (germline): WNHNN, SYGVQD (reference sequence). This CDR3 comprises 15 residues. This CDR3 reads CASSESNGEAYEQYF. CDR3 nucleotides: TGCGCCAGCAGTGAGTCGAATGGGGAGGCCTACGAGCAGTACTTC.